Included here is one T cell receptor (beta chain) sequence, with context. The antigen is unknown. This sample is drawn from a study of T cells expressing NK-cell markers. The overall study: According to the study, TCR beta repertoires originated from sorted CD3+CD56+NKG2C+, CD3+CD56+NKG2C- and CD3+CD56-NKG2C+ T cells. Sequenced donors, eight in total, included seven who were HCMV-seropositive and one who was seronegative. Findings and limits, study-wide: For a handful of donors, these clonotypes were likewise the leading ones in the CD3+CD56-NKG2C+ fraction.

As the method of synthesis, 5'RACE template switching with UMIs yielded TCR beta cDNA. From the 5' RACE reads, TCRdb lists one entry per CDR3 protein and no DNA. The listing records hundreds of thousands of distinct CDR3 sequences. There are 13 residues in the CDR3. Germline V lookup: CDR1 DFQATT, CDR2 SNEGSKA (reference sequence). This TCR was sampled from a woman between 18 and 70 years old in good health. Source material: blood T cells: a sorted CD56 or NKG2C T cell subset, CD4+ or CD8+ T cells, or bulk PBMC T cells (not recorded which). This chain uses TRBV20-1 with TRBJ2-7; the D gene TCRdb calls, TRBD1, cannot be checked with no DNA. The CDR3 protein is CSASTQGYDEQYF.